The 25 T cell receptor beta chains presented below share a single source sample, sequenced in a study of cytomegalovirus exposure and HLA in healthy donors. TCRdb keeps only in-frame clones here, not all; method: immunoSEQ multiplex PCR. The profile shows about 150,000 clones, 88% of them singletons. Input material: PBMCs. These receptors all stem from a man aged 18 to 30 in good health and CMV-seronegative.

This clone was seen a handful of times. The V and J genes are TRBV28 and TRBJ2-7; the D is unclear. From germline, CDR1 is MDHEN and CDR2 SYDVKM. The CDR3 is 17 residues long. V was pared by 3 bases and J by 1 base, with 19 bases between. The CDR3 protein is CASSFLRNRAFSYEQYF. In nucleotides, the CDR3 is TGTGCCAGCAGTTTTCTTAGGAACAGAGCTTTTTCCTACGAGCAGTACTTC.

This clone showed up just once. The chain links TRBV27 to TRBJ1-2; D is ambiguous. Germline CDR1 is MNHEY and CDR2 is SMNVEV (reference sequence). V dropped 8 bases and J dropped 1 base, with 17 bases sitting between them. The CDR3 is 15 amino acids. The CDR3 reads CASRLFPGNNYGYTF. The CDR3 DNA reads TGTGCCAGCCGCTTGTTTCCGGGGAATAACTATGGCTACACCTTC.

The chain carries TRBV9 and TRBJ2-7; D possibly corresponds to TRBD1 (5 bases). CDR1 is SGDLS and CDR2 is YYNGEE in the germline V gene. V was cut by 4 bases and J by 2 bases, with 13 bases left in between. This CDR3 has 14 residues. CDR3 residues: CASSFGVGAYEQYF. The CDR3 nucleotides are TGTGCCAGCAGCTTTGGGGTAGGGGCCTACGAGCAGTACTTC.

The chain combines TRBV5-1 with TRBJ1-2; D is unclear. The CDR3 consists of 13 residues. CDR1 is SGHRS and CDR2 is YFSETQ in the germline V gene. V lost 0 bases and J 6 bases, leaving 9 bases between the germline ends. This CDR3 is CASSLGSTDGYTF. The CDR3 region has the DNA TGCGCCAGCAGCTTGGGATCCACGGATGGCTACACCTTC. Complete variable domain (other parts from reference TRBV5-1 and TRBJ1-2): KAGVTQTPRYLIKTRGQQVTLSCSPISGHRSVSWYQQTPGQGLQFLFEYFSETQRNKGNFPGRFSGRQFSNSRSEMNVSTLELGDSALYLCASSLGSTDGYTFGSGTRLTVV.

The DNA for the CDR3 is TGTGCCAGCAGCGACCGGGTTGGGGAGGGGCCCCACACTGAAGCTTTCTTT. Translation: CASSDRVGEGPHTEAFF. This chain uses TRBV9 with TRBJ1-1; the D gene is possibly TRBD1 (5 bases). Trimming took 3 bases from V and 3 from J, leaving 21 bases between them. The CDR3 totals 17 residues. Germline CDR1 SGDLS, CDR2 YYNGEE.

The chain uses TRBV11-2 and TRBJ2-5; 7 nucleotides line up with TRBD1. V dropped 5 bases and J dropped 3; count of bases not matched to a gene: 6. The V gene's germline CDR1 is SGHAT and CDR2 FQNNGV. The CDR3 runs to 14 residues. The DNA of the CDR3 is TGTGCCAGCAGCCTCAGGACAGGAGAAGAGACCCAGTACTTC. This sequence encodes CASSLRTGEETQYF.

The chain has TRBV27 and TRBJ2-7; a possible D gene is TRBD2 (7 bases). This CDR3 has 13 amino acids. Germline V gene lookup returns CDR1 MNHEY and CDR2 SMNVEV (reference sequence). V was pared by 9 bases and J by 4 bases, with 16 bases between. CDR3: CASSQAGTYEQYF. As DNA, the CDR3 is TGTGCCAGTTCCCAAGCGGGGACATACGAGCAGTACTTC.

The chain is built from TRBV9 and TRBJ2-3, with a possible D match to TRBD1 (5 bases). The germline V and J ends were trimmed by 3 bases and 1 base, with 12 bases remaining between them. Germline lookup yields CDR1 SGDLS and CDR2 YYNGEE. CDR3 length: 15 residues. The CDR3 region has the DNA TGTGCCAGCAGCGAGACAGCTTTTCGCACAGATACGCAGTATTTT. Protein product: CASSETAFRTDTQYF.

The chain uses TRBV2 and TRBJ2-7, with 7 bases aligning to TRBD1. The CDR3 spans 15 residues. J lost 7 bases, V lost 6 bases, and 15 bases had no gene match. From germline, CDR1 is SNHLY and CDR2 FYNNEI. CDR3: CASSPQTGVLGEQYV. DNA for the CDR3: TGTGCCAGCAGCCCGCAAACAGGGGTTTTAGGGGAGCAGTACGTC.

J is TRBJ1-1 and V is TRBV4-1; 7 nucleotides align to TRBD1. Looked up from germline, CDR1 is MGHRA and CDR2 is YSYEKL. There are 14 residues in the CDR3. V shed 0 bases and J 4 bases; nucleotides not matched to a gene: 2. CDR3 sequence (DNA): TGCGCCAGCAGCCAAGAGCCAGGGGGCACTGAAGCTTTCTTT. Translation: CASSQEPGGTEAFF.

The V and J genes are TRBV29-1 and TRBJ2-7; 11 nucleotides align to TRBD2. Per germline, CDR1 SQVTM and CDR2 ANQGSEA. CDR3 size: 14 residues. J gave up 2 bases and V 3 bases, and 3 bases lay outside the gene matches. The DNA of the CDR3 is TGCAGCGTTGACACTAGCGGGGGAGCCTACGAGCAGTACTTC. Its protein is CSVDTSGGAYEQYF.

This chain links TRBV18 with TRBJ2-2; tentative D call: TRBD1 (6 bases). Germline V gives CDR1 KGHSH, CDR2 LQKENI. There are 16 residues in the CDR3. V was clipped by 3 bases and J by 3 bases, with 14 bases between them. This CDR3 is CASSPYRAGDTGELFF. The CDR3 region has the DNA TGTGCCAGCTCACCCTACAGGGCAGGAGACACCGGGGAGCTGTTTTTT.

The V gene is TRBV6-1, the J gene TRBJ2-1; TRBD1 might be the D (6 bases). The germline CDR1 and CDR2 sequences are MNHNS and SASEGT. This CDR3 spans 12 amino acids. V gave up 1 base and J gave up 12 bases, with 10 bases separating them. CDR3 residues: CASSEGTVGQFF. As DNA, the CDR3 is TGTGCCAGCAGTGAAGGGACAGTGGGGCAGTTCTTC.

A single count supports this clone. The V gene is TRBV27, the J gene TRBJ2-5, with a weak D call TRBD1 (5 bases). Germline V gives CDR1 MNHEY, CDR2 SMNVEV (reference sequence). The CDR3 length is 16 residues. V was cut by 2 bases and J by 2 bases, with 15 bases left in between. This CDR3 is CASSLHQGLGQETQYF. CDR3 coding DNA: TGTGCCAGCAGTTTACATCAGGGTTTAGGGCAAGAGACCCAGTACTTC.

The gene calls are TRBV6-5 and TRBJ2-7; 8 positions match TRBD2. Germline lookup yields CDR1 MNHEY and CDR2 SVGAGI. J was trimmed by 0 bases and V by 2 bases; bases with no gene match: 3. The CDR3 has 15 residues. In nucleotides, the CDR3 is TGTGCCAGCAGTTACGTAGCGGGAAGCTCCTACGAGCAGTACTTC. Protein product: CASSYVAGSSYEQYF.

V usage is TRBV6-1 and J usage is TRBJ1-6, with a tentative D call TRBD1 (5 bases). The CDR3 has 16 residues. The germline V gene encodes CDR1 MNHNS and CDR2 SASEGT. V lost 3 bases to trimming and J lost 7 bases, with 16 bases between them. This CDR3 reads CASSDLTGPSNSPLHF. For the CDR3, the DNA is TGTGCCAGCAGTGATCTTACAGGCCCATCGAATTCACCCCTCCACTTT.

This clone was seen more than once but under ten times. The V and J genes are TRBV7-9 and TRBJ1-6; possible D gene TRBD1, 6 bases. The CDR3 sequence is 16 residues long. The V gene lost 1 base and the J gene lost 10 bases, with 17 bases spanning the gap. Germline values: CDR1 SEHNR, CDR2 FQNEAQ (reference sequence). CDR3 nucleotide sequence: TGTGCCAGCAGCTTAGAGATGGGGGGGCAACGATCACCCCTCCACTTT. This sequence encodes CASSLEMGGQRSPLHF.

This chain joins TRBV28 and TRBJ2-7, with D perhaps matching TRBD1 (5 bases). Germline values: CDR1 MDHEN, CDR2 SYDVKM. V lost 2 bases, J lost 2 bases, and 7 bases lay in between. The CDR3 has 13 residues. The CDR3 is CASSLDSPYEQYV. CDR3 DNA: TGTGCCAGCAGTTTAGACAGCCCCTACGAGCAGTACGTC.

This clone was seen a few times. V usage is TRBV5-1 and J usage is TRBJ2-1; D perhaps matches TRBD1 (5 bases). Germline lookup yields CDR1 SGHRS and CDR2 YFSETQ. The CDR3 covers 12 residues. V was clipped by 5 bases and J by 5 bases, with 8 bases between them. CDR3 amino acids: CASRDSNNEQFF. CDR3 bases: TGCGCCAGCAGAGACAGTAACAATGAGCAGTTCTTC.

V gene TRBV18 combines with J gene TRBJ1-5; a possible D gene is TRBD1 (6 bases). The CDR3 totals 16 residues. The germline gives CDR1 KGHSH, CDR2 LQKENI. Trimming took off 3 bases at V and 0 bases at J, with 12 bases between the two ends. The CDR3 nucleotides are TGTGCCAGCTCACCTTTAGTCAGGGGTAGCAATCAGCCCCAGCATTTT. This codes for CASSPLVRGSNQPQHF.

The V and J genes are TRBV13 and TRBJ2-5; the D gene is possibly TRBD2 (6 bases). Trimming pared 5 bases from V and 1 base from J, leaving 11 bases between. The CDR3 loop spans 14 amino acids. Germline V gene sequence: CDR1 PRHDT, CDR2 FYEKMQ (reference sequence). CDR3 sequence (DNA): TGTGCCAGCAGCCCCTCGGGAGCCCAAGAGACCCAGTACTTC. Translating it yields CASSPSGAQETQYF.

This clone was seen once. This chain links TRBV7-9 with TRBJ2-1, with TRBD2 matching 11 bases. J lost 5 bases, V lost 5 bases, and 11 bases had no gene match. Germline lookup yields CDR1 SEHNR and CDR2 FQNEAQ (reference sequence). This CDR3 comprises 17 residues. The CDR3: CASSAMPGLAANNEQFF. The CDR3 region has the DNA TGTGCCAGCAGCGCGATGCCGGGACTAGCGGCTAACAATGAGCAGTTCTTC.

The chain joins TRBV29-1 to TRBJ1-5; unclear D gene. V gave up 5 bases and J gave up 6 bases, with 14 bases separating them. The CDR3 sequence is 13 residues long. Germline V gives CDR1 SQVTM, CDR2 ANQGSEA. The CDR3 DNA reads TGCAGCGTTCCCGGGGTAGGTAGTCAGCCCCAGCATTTT. It encodes CSVPGVGSQPQHF.

CDR3 DNA: TGTGCCAGCTCACCAGGCTCGCAGGGGAACACCGGGGAGCTGTTTTTT. Its translation is CASSPGSQGNTGELFF. J is TRBJ2-2 and V is TRBV18; D perhaps matches TRBD1 (5 bases). Trimming left V 2 bases short and J 1 base short, with 11 bases between. CDR1 KGHSH and CDR2 LQKENI come from the germline V gene. The length of the CDR3 is 16 residues. Filled out from reference TRBV18 and TRBJ2-2, the complete variable domain reads NAGVMQNPRHLVRRRGQEARLRCSPMKGHSHVYWYRQLPEEGLKFMVYLQKENIIDESGMPKERFSAEFPKEGPSILRIQQVVRGDSAAYFCASSPGSQGNTGELFFGEGSRLTVL.

This rearrangement joins TRBV2 to TRBJ2-1; D unclear. The CDR3 has 14 amino acids. Germline-derived CDR1 and CDR2 are SNHLY and FYNNEI. Trimming removed 7 bases at V and 0 bases at J, with 10 bases between. The CDR3 region is CASMDDFSYNEQFF. Written as DNA, the CDR3 is TGTGCCAGCATGGATGACTTCTCCTACAATGAGCAGTTCTTC.